This T cell receptor (beta chain) was documented in a study of CD8+CD57+ T cells in acquired aplastic anemia. Profiling that covered TCR beta VDJ and CDR3 relied on genomic DNA as its template. TCRdb independently ran MiXCR on the reads; one entry per CDR3 protein. The sample lists 150,000 to 200,000 distinct CDR3 sequences, around half occurring once. Only patients with CD8+CD57+ cell expansion on flow cytometry were chosen for sequencing. This CDR3 spans 12 amino acids. The germline V gene has CDR1 LNHDA and CDR2 SQIVND (reference sequence). Trimming took off 1 base at V and 10 bases at J, with 10 bases between the two ends.

The sequenced sample was sorted CD4+, CD8+, or CD8+CD57+ T cells (not recorded which) from PBMCs. This chain links TRBV19 with TRBJ1-1; no clear D gene. This receptor was obtained from a human donor with aplastic anemia. CDR3 sequence: CASSIGGLGAFF. The CDR3 DNA reads as TGTGCCAGTAGTATAGGAGGATTGGGAGCTTTCTTT.